This TCR beta chain is drawn from a study of graft-versus-host responses after intestinal transplantation. The study's findings and limits: Investigators detected GvH clones in recipient marrow, with some emerging earlier in ileum or blood. Individuals carrying graft-donor T cell macrochimerism showed high graft-versus-host to host-versus-graft clonal ratios in allografts.

A note on this clone: Antigen specificity is unknown.

Sequencing was performed with immunoSEQ multiplex PCR; in TCRdb, only in-frame clones are kept and a portion is missing. Of some 15,000 clones detected, just under 95% appear once; the ten largest clones hold 0.6% to 0.85%. CDR3 length: 15 amino acids. V was shortened by 0 bases and J by 7 bases, with 13 bases between the two germline ends. Germline V gene sequence: CDR1 SGHVS, CDR2 FNYEAQ. The V call is TRBV7-6, the J call TRBJ2-1; a weak D match, TRBD2 (6 bases). The clonotype originates from a human patient who received an intestinal transplant, so some T cells may come from the graft donor. The sample was PBMCs, taken 9 days after transplant. The CDR3 region has the DNA TGTGCCAGCAGCTTAGCGTCTGGCGGGGTAAATGAGCAGTTCTTC. As protein: CASSLASGGVNEQFF. Full variable domain (missing parts from reference TRBV7-6 and TRBJ2-1): GAGVSQSPRYKVTKRGQDVALRCDPISGHVSLYWYRQALGQGPEFLTYFNYEAQQDKSGLPNDRFSAERPEGSISTLTIQRTEQRDSAMYRCASSLASGGVNEQFFGPGTRLTVL.